This TCR beta chain came from a study of blood T cell repertoires in COVID-19 (dated by TCRdb to the early 2020s). Notes on the research overall: Collaborator samples came from the United States, Italy and Spain and covered acute and convalescent phases of COVID-19. The material from the prospective study consisted of cDNA or gDNA derived from T cells, B-cell-depleted T cells, or PBMCs. The dataset comprised deeply sampled blood TCRbeta repertoires from subjects exposed to, actively infected with, or recovered from COVID-19. The repertoires were released in a freely available public database intended as a resource for research on the immune response to SARS-CoV-2. Samples were obtained from the ongoing ImmuneRACE study (first 160 participants) and from about 1,300 subjects provided by 6 global collaborators. Sample metadata almost always included a de-identified subject ID, COVID-19 status, age in years and sex. Where available, HLA class I and class II types were obtained from metadata supplied by the sample provider rather than from assay-based typing.

TCRbeta CDR3 regions were amplified from genomic DNA by means of the immunoSEQ Assay, a bias-controlled multiplex PCR. As for the authors' bioinformatics: The number of nucleated cells in each sample was estimated by amplification of reference gene primers within the assay. To quantify the absolute abundance of each unique TCRbeta CDR3 rearrangement, sequence reads were collapsed and filtered. For each sample, productive Simpson clonality was calculated as the square root of Simpson's diversity index over productive rearrangements. Sourced from immuneACCESS, this table was stored by TCRdb with only in-frame sequences that have V and J called. A share of the clones is absent; for the studies checked, an unresolved V gene accounts for under half, and the remainder has no known explanation. The DNA was the basis for D and trimming; V, J and clone size are from that table. The sample records fewer than 250,000 clones, approximately 80% of which are singletons. The ten largest clonotypes hold around 10% of the sample.

Paper-wide results and their limitations: Clinical and demographic metadata were provided uncurated, with the amount varying by source and participant.

As to this clone: It has no known antigen specificity. Base quality data are lacking; no much larger clone is found one base away.

The cysteine opens and the phenylalanine closes a CDR3 of 13 amino acids. Only the CDR3 portion is preserved as DNA: 39 bases, with reading frame beginning at the first base. Between the V and J ends, shortened by 7 bases and 8 bases respectively, the junction contains 12 bases. Reading the germline V gene (reference sequence) gives CDR1 LNHDA and CDR2 SQIVND. In the prospective study, participants were about 18 to 95 years old, resided in about two dozen geographic areas of the United States, and were enrolled through a virtual design. In the prospective study, participants were assigned to cohorts based on the clinical history participants reported in a screening survey and a study questionnaire. In the prospective study, whole blood, serum and a nasopharyngeal or oropharyngeal swab were collected from each participant by mobile phlebotomists. Additional blood draws and questionnaires over an approximately 2-month period could optionally be provided by prospective study participants. Prospective study blood samples were shipped either frozen or at room temperature before DNA extraction.

The rearranged chain carries TRBV19 and TRBJ1-6, with no reliable assignment of the D segment. This receptor was taken from a woman in her fifties or sixties with acute COVID-19. Sequencing was carried out using PBMCs or T cells enriched from blood (not recorded which). The encoded CDR3 is CASMDARDSPLHF. The nucleotides read TGTGCCAGTATGGACGCGCGGGATTCACCCCTCCACTTT.